Below, one T cell receptor (beta chain) is given with its context. The assay was immunoSEQ multiplex PCR, and TCRdb's table has in-frame clones only and misses some. The sample shows a few hundred thousand clones, around 93% of them seen only once. Stated treatment: roughly 18 received Ad26.COV2.S at low or high dose, single or two shots; about 5 received placebo; per-sample allocation not given. Material that was analyzed had been drawn on day 63 after the first vaccine or placebo injection. The V end was cut by 2 bases, the J end by 3 bases, with 10 bases between. This CDR3 is built from 14 residues. CDR1 is MNHEY and CDR2 is SVGAGI in the germline V gene. This entry comes from a study of Ad26.COV2.S vaccination and SARS-CoV-2 variants.

The chain combines TRBV6-5 with TRBJ1-1, with D unclear. Specimen: peripheral blood, collected in a trial of Ad26.COV2.S vaccine versus placebo. This TCR was recovered from a person aged 18-60 years who received the Ad26.COV2.S COVID-19 vaccine or a placebo. The chain's CDR3 is CASSYVRGDTEAFF. CDR3 nucleotides: TGTGCCAGCAGTTACGTCAGAGGTGACACTGAAGCTTTCTTT.